A selection of T cell receptor beta chains follows, all from one sample in a study of cytomegalovirus exposure and HLA in healthy donors. Repertoires were generated with immunoSEQ multiplex PCR, while TCRdb's copy carries only in-frame clones and drops some. Of roughly 40,000 clones in the sample, roughly 79% are singletons; the top ten hold approximately 8.5%. Sequencing was done on a sample of PBMCs. These receptors were collected from a woman in her thirties or forties in good health and CMV-seronegative. Both conserved end residues are trimmed from each CDR3.

V: TRBV5-6; length: 13; J: TRBJ1-3; CDR3: ASSFRRTSGNTIY
V: TRBV6-1; length: 10; J: TRBJ1-1; CDR3: ASSGGGDEAF
V: TRBV6-4; length: 11; J: TRBJ1-5; CDR3: ASSQELNQPQH
V: TRBV9; length: 16; J: TRBJ2-3; CDR3: ASSAPRGDLTPGGTQY
V: TRBV5-1; length: 15; J: TRBJ1-2; CDR3: ASSSDGTGSSRGGYT
V: TRBV13; length: 17; J: TRBJ1-1; CDR3: ASSLRKDNVWSLLKGAF
V: TRBV19; length: 14; J: TRBJ1-4; CDR3: ASSLNHRATNEKLF
V: TRBV7-7; length: 14; J: TRBJ2-2; CDR3: ASSLLQGPNTGELF
V: TRBV19; length: 13; J: TRBJ1-5; CDR3: ASSIGGLGNQPQH
V: TRBV5-1; length: 12; J: TRBJ1-1; CDR3: ASSLLAGGTEAF
V: TRBV28; length: 14; J: TRBJ1-2; CDR3: ASSQIGWTGLYGYT
V: TRBV2; length: 11; J: TRBJ2-1; CDR3: ASSAQEVSEQF
V: TRBV7-2; length: 12; J: TRBJ1-2; CDR3: ASSPTATNYGYT
V: TRBV19; length: 13; J: TRBJ2-1; CDR3: ASSKTGADGNEQF
V: TRBV7-2; length: 13; J: TRBJ1-4; CDR3: ASSPDNRLNEKLF
V: TRBV19; length: 13; J: TRBJ1-1; CDR3: ASSIGGQLTSEAF
V: TRBV2; length: 12; J: TRBJ2-3; CDR3: ASSGLTSTDTQY
V: TRBV23-1; length: 12; J: TRBJ1-2; CDR3: ASNLTDRAGGYT
V: TRBV4-1; length: 13; J: TRBJ2-5; CDR3: ASSQLTLAGETQY
V: TRBV29-1; length: 11; J: TRBJ1-2; CDR3: SVQGPSISGYT
V: TRBV11-2; length: 14; J: TRBJ1-1; CDR3: ASSFVTGTGEPEAF
V: TRBV6-5; length: 11; J: TRBJ1-1; CDR3: ASSDRDRTEAF
V: TRBV27; length: 14; J: TRBJ2-6; CDR3: ASSLSPGSGANVLT
V: TRBV20-1; length: 9; J: TRBJ1-1; CDR3: SGRRNTEAF
V: TRBV6-1; length: 12; J: TRBJ1-4; CDR3: ASSTTGGHEKLF
V: TRBV11-1; length: 12; J: TRBJ2-3; CDR3: ASSARQLTDTQY
V: TRBV14; length: 11; J: TRBJ1-2; CDR3: ASSYGSTYGYT
V: TRBV4-2; length: 16; J: TRBJ2-2; CDR3: ASSQDRWDGGDTGELF
V: TRBV27; length: 13; J: TRBJ1-2; CDR3: ASSFIGSVLGGYT
V: TRBV5-1; length: 13; J: TRBJ1-6; CDR3: ASSLSGSYNSPLH
V: TRBV7-8; length: 14; J: TRBJ2-5; CDR3: ASSPARLAGQETQY
V: TRBV6-6; length: 13; J: TRBJ2-5; CDR3: ASSPGTGAKETQY
V: TRBV5-1; length: 11; J: TRBJ2-5; CDR3: ASSLFSQETQY
V: TRBV12-5; length: 13; J: TRBJ1-5; CDR3: ASGPSGGSNQPQH
V: TRBV11-2; length: 17; J: TRBJ2-2; CDR3: ASSARLAGGQANTGELF
V: TRBV7-2; length: 11; J: TRBJ1-2; CDR3: ASSLGRDYGYT
V: TRBV5-8; length: 11; J: TRBJ2-7; CDR3: ASDRDRAREQY
V: TRBV2; length: 14; J: TRBJ2-7; CDR3: ASSPAPAGGYYEQY
V: TRBV28; length: 13; J: TRBJ1-1; CDR3: ASSFYGPKNTEAF
V: TRBV27; length: 12; J: TRBJ2-1; CDR3: ASSSTTGGNEQF
V: TRBV7-9; length: 16; J: TRBJ2-4; CDR3: ASSSGLAGGRAKNIQY
V: TRBV7-9; length: 11; J: TRBJ2-7; CDR3: ASSPGLYYEQY
V: TRBV28; length: 12; J: TRBJ2-5; CDR3: ASSFAGSRETQY
V: TRBV28; length: 12; J: TRBJ1-6; CDR3: ASTGPEYNSPLH
V: TRBV5-4; length: 12; J: TRBJ2-7; CDR3: ASSIAGIPYEQY
V: TRBV6-1; length: 13; J: TRBJ1-5; CDR3: ASSEGTGQGQPQH
V: TRBV2; length: 12; J: TRBJ1-2; CDR3: AKSPGQGHYGYT
V: TRBV5-1; length: 12; J: TRBJ1-4; CDR3: ASSLGDSHEKLF
V: TRBV29-1; length: 12; J: TRBJ1-3; CDR3: SVRGPLSGNTIY
V: TRBV9; length: 12; J: TRBJ2-3; CDR3: ASSVGGDTDTQY
V: TRBV5-1; length: 12; J: TRBJ1-1; CDR3: ASSSSHQGTEAF
V: TRBV7-9; length: 15; J: TRBJ1-3; CDR3: ASSYWGGQGSGNTIY
V: TRBV27; length: 12; J: TRBJ1-5; CDR3: ASRAHFSNQPQH
V: TRBV2; length: 12; J: TRBJ1-4; CDR3: ASSVGGRFEKLF
V: TRBV29-1; length: 11; J: TRBJ1-6; CDR3: SVRDTTSSPLH
V: TRBV5-5; length: 13; J: TRBJ1-2; CDR3: ASSRGDRPNYGYT
V: TRBV28; length: 11; J: TRBJ1-5; CDR3: ASRYAGVQPQH